These T cell receptor beta chains were read from a single sample in a study of blood T cell repertoires in COVID-19. Profiling relied on immunoSEQ multiplex PCR, and the TCRdb table lists in-frame clones only, not all of them. The sample includes over 65,000 clones, about nine tenths of them seen just once. The sample taken for sequencing was peripheral blood. Every receptor here comes from a human donor in a cohort sampled during active COVID-19. CDR3s include the opening cysteine and the closing phenylalanine or tryptophan. Fields, in order: V gene, D gene, clone size, J gene, CDR3 protein, CDR3 DNA. D genes are given only for firm matches. Size is omitted from some rows. Given values are once, few, many or a class for expanded clones.

>TRBV6-5|NA|NA|TRBJ1-3
CASSPLRGSGNTIYF
TGTGCCAGCAGCCCGTTAAGGGGATCGGGAAACACCATATATTTT
>TRBV19|TRBD1|NA|TRBJ2-2
CASSTTGTGDFLNTGELFF
TGTGCCAGTAGTACAACCGGGACAGGGGACTTCCTGAACACCGGGGAGCTGTTTTTT
>TRBV24-1|TRBD2|NA|TRBJ2-1
CATSGPGTRDNEQFF
TGTGCCACCAGTGGTCCCGGGACTAGAGACAATGAGCAGTTCTTC
>TRBV6-2/TRBV6-3|TRBD2|NA|TRBJ2-1
CASSYPTGLAGPKRRNEQFF
TGTGCCAGCAGTTACCCAACGGGACTAGCGGGTCCGAAAAGACGGAATGAGCAGTTCTTC
>TRBV10-2|TRBD2|few|TRBJ2-7
CASSDYLPSGPTYEQYF
TGCGCCAGCAGTGATTACCTACCTAGCGGGCCGACCTACGAGCAGTACTTC
>TRBV11-1|NA|once|TRBJ2-2
CASSLRGNTGELFF
TGTGCCAGCAGCCTGCGGGGGAACACCGGGGAGCTGTTTTTT
>TRBV6-5|TRBD1|once|TRBJ2-1
CASSYSAGTVYNEQFF
TGTGCCAGCAGTTACTCGGCCGGGACAGTATACAATGAGCAGTTCTTC
>TRBV28|NA|once|TRBJ2-1
CASKPGGGPLSNNEQFF
TGTGCCAGCAAGCCTGGGGGCGGGCCCCTATCGAACAATGAGCAGTTCTTC
>TRBV6-9|NA|NA|TRBJ2-2
CASNLTDSIAGELFF
TGTGCCAGCAATCTGACGGACTCGATAGCCGGGGAGCTGTTTTTT
>TRBV5-1|TRBD2|once|TRBJ2-1
CASSLAGTSGSYEQFF
TGCGCCAGCAGCTTGGCCGGGACTAGCGGGAGTTATGAGCAGTTCTTC
>TRBV14|NA|NA|TRBJ1-1
CASSKTGTEAFF
TGTGCCAGCAGTAAAACAGGAACTGAAGCTTTCTTT
>TRBV6-5|TRBD1|NA|TRBJ1-5
CASSGGQHGNQPQHF
TGTGCCAGCAGCGGGGGACAGCATGGCAATCAGCCCCAGCATTTT
>TRBV5-8|NA|NA|TRBJ2-3
CASSLGQATSTDTQYF
TGTGCCAGCAGCTTGGGACAGGCAACTAGCACAGATACGCAGTATTTT
>TRBV5-1|NA|NA|TRBJ2-1
CASSLVAGLNEQFF
TGCGCCAGCAGCTTGGTTGCAGGGTTAAATGAGCAGTTCTTC
>TRBV7-9|TRBD2|NA|TRBJ2-3
CASSARSGREFRDTQYF
TGTGCCAGCAGCGCCCGTTCGGGGCGGGAGTTCAGAGATACGCAGTATTTT
>TRBV24-1|NA|NA|TRBJ2-7
CATSDGRGRGYEQYF
TGTGCCACCAGTGATGGGAGAGGCAGGGGCTACGAGCAGTACTTC
>TRBV15|NA|NA|TRBJ2-7
CATSIRGSSYEQYF
TGTGCCACCAGCATTAGGGGAAGCTCCTACGAGCAGTACTTC
>TRBV28|NA|NA|TRBJ1-1
CASSLWAGNTEAFF
TGTGCCAGCAGTTTATGGGCGGGGAACACTGAAGCTTTCTTT
>TRBV27|TRBD1|NA|TRBJ1-4
CASSLGQGSEKLFF
TGTGCCAGCAGCCTGGGACAGGGGAGTGAAAAACTGTTTTTT
>TRBV24-1|TRBD2|NA|TRBJ2-2
CATSGGRKDTGELFF
TGTGCCACCAGCGGCGGGAGAAAAGACACCGGGGAGCTGTTTTTT
>TRBV7-8|NA|NA|TRBJ2-2
CASSLALTRAGELFF
TGTGCCAGCAGCTTAGCCTTGACCCGGGCCGGGGAGCTGTTTTTT
>TRBV19|NA|NA|TRBJ2-3
CASSPTGTDTQYF
TGTGCCAGTAGTCCGACAGGCACAGATACGCAGTATTTT
>TRBV5-1|NA|NA|TRBJ2-7
CASSLAGSYEQYF
TGCGCCAGCAGCTTGGCAGGGTCCTACGAGCAGTACTTC
>TRBV9|TRBD1|NA|TRBJ1-6
CASSGGQGLHSPLHF
TGTGCCAGCAGCGGTGGACAGGGTTTACATTCACCCCTCCACTTT
>TRBV28|NA|NA|TRBJ2-1
CASSSPTGTYNEQFF
TGTGCCAGCAGTTCTCCAACAGGAACCTACAATGAGCAGTTCTTC
>TRBV4-1|NA|NA|TRBJ1-5
CASSPGDSLSQPQHF
TGCGCCAGCAGCCCGGGCGACAGTCTGTCTCAGCCCCAGCATTTT
>TRBV6-2/TRBV6-3|NA|NA|TRBJ2-3
CASSLELDTQYF
TGTGCCAGCAGCCTGGAGTTAGATACGCAGTATTTT
>TRBV3-1/TRBV3-2|TRBD1|NA|TRBJ2-4
CASSQDPGTGAFLAKNIQYF
TGTGCCAGCAGCCAAGATCCGGGGACAGGGGCCTTCTTAGCCAAAAACATTCAGTACTTC
>TRBV11-2|NA|NA|TRBJ1-2
CASSSTRASGGGYTF
TGTGCCAGCAGCAGCACCAGGGCGTCGGGGGGAGGCTACACCTTC
>TRBV3-1/TRBV3-2|NA|NA|TRBJ2-3
CASSQERRWTDTQYF
TGTGCCAGCAGCCAAGAGAGGAGGTGGACAGATACGCAGTATTTT
>TRBV5-1|TRBD1|NA|TRBJ2-5
CASSSGQGRQTQYF
TGCGCCAGCAGCTCGGGACAGGGCAGGCAGACCCAGTACTTC
>TRBV6-5|NA|NA|TRBJ1-1
CASSYLRGVNTEAFF
TGTGCCAGCAGTTACTTGCGGGGGGTGAACACTGAAGCTTTCTTT
>TRBV30|TRBD1|NA|TRBJ1-4
CAWRWEQGGTNEKLFF
TGTGCCTGGAGGTGGGAACAGGGGGGAACTAATGAAAAACTGTTTTTT
>TRBV28|NA|NA|TRBJ1-5
CASSLPVGGALEPQHF
TGTGCCAGCAGTTTACCTGTGGGAGGCGCTTTGGAGCCCCAGCATTTT
>TRBV7-9|TRBD1|NA|TRBJ2-1
CASSSIGQGARNEQFF
TGTGCCAGCAGCTCAATTGGACAGGGGGCGCGGAATGAGCAGTTCTTC
>TRBV3-1/TRBV3-2|NA|NA|TRBJ1-5
CASSQGRSSNQPQHF
TGTGCCAGCAGCCAAGGCAGGTCTAGCAATCAGCCCCAGCATTTT
>TRBV3-1/TRBV3-2|NA|NA|TRBJ2-1
CASSPREQSGEQFF
TGTGCCAGCAGCCCACGGGAGCAATCGGGTGAGCAGTTCTTC
>TRBV11-2|NA|few|TRBJ2-5
CASSLERGSETQYF
TGTGCCAGCAGCTTAGAGAGGGGGTCCGAGACCCAGTACTTC
>TRBV2|TRBD1|NA|TRBJ2-3
CASSERIRQGSTDTQYF
TGTGCCAGCAGTGAACGCATAAGACAGGGGAGCACAGATACGCAGTATTTT